The sequence of this T cell receptor beta chain was determined in a study of blood T cell repertoires in COVID-19. Study overall: The study drew acute and convalescent COVID-19 samples from the United States, Italy and Spain.

As processed by the authors: Amplified reference gene primers provided the basis for estimating nucleated cell counts. This table comes from immunoSEQ multiplex PCR, and its TCRdb copy is limited to in-frame clones, with some not included. D and trimming were read from the DNA, whereas the V and J calls and clone size are those reported in that table. The table shows 150,000 or so clones, with about nine tenths occurring only once. The CDR3 has 16 residues. V was clipped by 9 bases and J by 2 bases, with 20 bases between them. The germline V gene has CDR1 KGHDR and CDR2 SFDVKD. J is TRBJ2-3 and V is TRBV24-1; maybe TRBD2 (5 bases). The receptor comes from a man between 18 and 35 years old with acute or convalescent COVID-19. Source material: peripheral blood. CDR3 amino acids: CATQARAAPPTDTQYF. The DNA for the CDR3 is TGTGCCACCCAGGCTAGAGCGGCCCCCCCCACAGATACGCAGTATTTT.